One sample yielded the 4 T cell receptor beta chains listed below, sequenced in a study of blood T cell repertoires in COVID-19. Some clones are missing from TCRdb's copy, which holds only in-frame ones; the method was immunoSEQ multiplex PCR. The table lists nearly 90,000 clones, about 91% of them singletons. The sample comprised peripheral blood. These receptor sequences come from a man aged 60 to 69 with acute or convalescent COVID-19.

The chain recombines TRBV19 with TRBJ2-5, with 13 nucleotides matching TRBD2. Losses at the gene ends were 5 bases for V and 5 bases for J; bases not matched to a gene: 5. Germline CDR1 reads LNHDA; CDR2 reads SQIVND (reference sequence). This CDR3 is 15 amino acids long. CDR3 in amino acids: CASSSLAGGPETQYF. CDR3 in DNA: TGTGCCAGTAGTTCACTAGCGGGAGGGCCCGAGACCCAGTACTTC.

The chain links TRBV12-5 to TRBJ2-3, with 9 bases lining up with TRBD1. CDR1 is LGHNT, CDR2 FRNRAP, per germline. CDR3 length: 15 residues. V was clipped by 1 base and J by 7 bases; unmatched bases: 6. CDR3 sequence reads: CASGLEGQGANTQYF. The CDR3 coding sequence is TGTGCTAGTGGTTTGGAGGGACAGGGTGCAAATACGCAGTATTTT.

The V and J genes are TRBV25-1 and TRBJ1-4; weak D call: TRBD1 (6 bases). V dropped 1 base and J dropped 7 bases, with 10 bases sitting between them. CDR3 size: 14 residues. Germline CDR1 is MGHDK and CDR2 is SYGVNS. The CDR3 loop is CASSEWATGEKLFF. CDR3 bases: TGTGCCAGCAGTGAATGGGCGACAGGTGAAAAACTGTTTTTT. Filled out from reference TRBV25-1 and TRBJ1-4, the complete variable domain reads EADIYQTPRYLVIGTGKKITLECSQTMGHDKMYWYQQDPGMELHLIHYSYGVNSTEKGDLSSESTVSRIRTEHFPLTLESARPSHTSQYLCASSEWATGEKLFFGSGTQLSVL.

The CDR3 is CASSTSGEGNYEQYF. CDR3 nucleotides: TGTGCCAGCAGTACCTCCGGGGAGGGGAACTACGAGCAGTACTTC. This chain uses TRBV27 with TRBJ2-7; TRBD2 matches at 7 bases. Germline V gene sequence: CDR1 MNHEY, CDR2 SMNVEV (reference sequence). The CDR3 extends over 15 amino acids. The junction had 10 bases not matched to a gene; V was cut back by 5 bases and J by 3 bases.